A selection of T cell receptor beta chains follows, all from one sample in a study of T-cell reconstitution after alpha-beta-depleted transplantation in children. Via MiXCR, TCRdb re-called the PCR reads, giving one row per CDR3 protein. Here the sample spans approximately 500,000 distinct CDR3 sequences, roughly 27% being singletons. Sequencing was performed on PBMCs, taken before TCRalphabeta/CD19-depleted stem cell transplant. The receptors stem from a boy under three years old with Wiskott-Aldrich syndrome, due to receive a stem cell transplant. The CDR3 runs from the conserved cysteine through the conserved F or W. The D gene is left open where the match is weak. Only some rows state a clone size, as once, few, many or a class for expanded clones.

D	size	J	V	CDR3	DNA
.	once	TRBJ2-1	TRBV4-2	CASSQTGAANNEQFF	TGTGCCAGCAGCCAAACCGGGGCAGCCAACAATGAGCAGTTCTTC
TRBD2	.	TRBJ2-3	TRBV20-1	CSALKPNSGRAKDTQYF	TGCAGTGCTTTAAAACCTAATAGCGGGAGGGCGAAAGATACGCAGTATTTT
.	few	TRBJ2-3	TRBV5-1	CASSLIIADTDTQYF	TGCGCCAGCAGTCTTATTATAGCGGACACAGATACGCAGTATTTT
.	few	TRBJ2-1	TRBV7-2	CASSLEGRDEQFF	TGTGCCAGCAGCTTAGAGGGAAGGGATGAGCAGTTCTTC
TRBD1	.	TRBJ2-7	TRBV3-1	CASSPWDSTYEQYF	TGTGCCAGCAGCCCTTGGGACAGCACCTACGAGCAGTACTTC
.	few	TRBJ2-1	TRBV15	CATSRDIWVNSYNEQFF	TGTGCCACCAGCAGAGACATCTGGGTGAACTCCTACAATGAGCAGTTCTTC
.	few	TRBJ2-1	TRBV5-1	CASSLASISYNEQFF	TGCGCCAGCAGCTTGGCCAGTATATCCTACAATGAGCAGTTCTTC
TRBD1	.	TRBJ1-1	TRBV10-3	CAISEPGQGEAFF	TGTGCCATCAGTGAGCCGGGACAGGGAGAAGCTTTCTTT
.	.	TRBJ2-1	TRBV29-1	CSVEAPNPSSYNEQFF	TGCAGCGTTGAAGCCCCCAACCCAAGCTCCTACAATGAGCAGTTCTTC
.	.	TRBJ1-4	TRBV5-1	CASSLEGNEKLFF	TGCGCCAGCAGCTTGGAGGGAAATGAAAAACTGTTTTTT
.	.	TRBJ2-6	TRBV3-1	CASSQDPTSSGANVLTF	TGTGCCAGCAGCCAAGATCCTACTTCCTCTGGGGCCAACGTCCTGACTTTC
TRBD2	.	TRBJ2-3	TRBV27	CASSPLAGANTQYF	TGTGCCAGCAGCCCACTAGCGGGAGCGAATACGCAGTATTTT
.	few	TRBJ2-5	TRBV19	CASSPGGTETQYF	TGTGCCAGTAGCCCTGGAGGTACGGAGACCCAGTACTTC
.	few	TRBJ1-1	TRBV2	CASSETRAGAEAFF	TGTGCCAGCAGTGAAACCAGGGCGGGCGCTGAAGCTTTCTTT
.	.	TRBJ2-5	TRBV18	CASSPSGFQETQYF	TGTGCCAGCTCACCGTCGGGGTTTCAAGAGACCCAGTACTTC
TRBD1	few	TRBJ2-1	TRBV24-1	CATGGQGSYNEQFF	TGTGCCACCGGGGGACAGGGATCCTACAATGAGCAGTTCTTC
TRBD2	few	TRBJ2-2	TRBV9	CASRVAGTGTGELFF	TGTGCCAGCAGGGTAGCGGGAACGGGCACCGGGGAGCTGTTTTTT
TRBD1	.	TRBJ2-7	TRBV4-1	CASSQDPTGGKQYF	TGCGCCAGCAGCCAAGATCCTACAGGGGGAAAGCAGTACTTC
TRBD2	.	TRBJ2-1	TRBV9	CASSVDGRSDNEQFF	TGTGCCAGCAGCGTGGACGGGAGGAGTGACAATGAGCAGTTCTTC
TRBD1	.	TRBJ1-1	TRBV5-1	CASSLFRGGTEAFF	TGCGCCAGCAGCTTGTTCAGGGGGGGGACTGAAGCTTTCTTT
.	few	TRBJ2-5	TRBV20-1	CSARDRRHQETQYF	TGCAGTGCTAGAGACCGGCGCCACCAAGAGACCCAGTACTTC
.	.	TRBJ1-5	TRBV4-2	CASSRQQGQPQHF	TGTGCCAGCAGCCGACAACAGGGTCAGCCCCAGCATTTT
.	few	TRBJ1-1	TRBV7-2	CASSFPGGLRTEAFF	TGTGCCAGCAGCTTCCCCGGGGGGCTTCGCACTGAAGCTTTCTTT
.	few	TRBJ1-5	TRBV24-1	CATSGTGEQVGPQHF	TGTGCCACCAGCGGGACGGGGGAGCAGGTAGGCCCCCAGCATTTT
.	many	TRBJ2-3	TRBV7-2	CASSLKTDTQYF	TGTGCCAGCAGCTTAAAGACAGATACGCAGTATTTT
.	few	TRBJ2-3	TRBV7-9	CAIRGLDTQYF	TGTGCCATACGGGGCCTGGATACGCAGTATTTT
.	.	TRBJ2-7	TRBV5-1	CASSLNPRVGEQYF	TGCGCCAGCAGCTTGAATCCCAGGGTAGGCGAGCAGTACTTC
.	.	TRBJ2-5	TRBV5-6	CASSLVPGSPQETQYF	TGTGCCAGCAGCTTGGTCCCCGGGAGTCCCCAAGAGACCCAGTACTTC
TRBD1	.	TRBJ1-2	TRBV12-3/TRBV12-4	CASSFGPSGGNYGYTF	TGTGCCAGCAGTTTTGGCCCGTCAGGGGGCAACTATGGCTACACCTTC
.	.	TRBJ2-5	TRBV20-1	CSARGREETQYF	TGCAGTGCTAGAGGGAGAGAAGAGACCCAGTACTTC
TRBD2	once	TRBJ2-1	TRBV11-2	CASSPRTIAGTRYNEQFF	TGTGCCAGCAGCCCGAGGACTATAGCGGGTACTCGCTACAATGAGCAGTTCTTC